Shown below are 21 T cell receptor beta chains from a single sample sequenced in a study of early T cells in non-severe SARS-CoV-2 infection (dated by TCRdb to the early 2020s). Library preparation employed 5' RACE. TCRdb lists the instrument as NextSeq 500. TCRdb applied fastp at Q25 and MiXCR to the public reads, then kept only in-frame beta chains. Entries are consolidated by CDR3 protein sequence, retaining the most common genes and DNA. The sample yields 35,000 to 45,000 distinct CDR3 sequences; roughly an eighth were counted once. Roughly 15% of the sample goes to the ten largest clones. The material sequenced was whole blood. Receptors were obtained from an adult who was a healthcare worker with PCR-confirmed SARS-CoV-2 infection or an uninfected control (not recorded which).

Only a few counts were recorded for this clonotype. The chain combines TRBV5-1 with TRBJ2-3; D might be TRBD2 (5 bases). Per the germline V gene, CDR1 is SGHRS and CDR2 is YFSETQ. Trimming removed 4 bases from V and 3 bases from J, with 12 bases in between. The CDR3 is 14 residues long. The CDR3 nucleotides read TGCGCCAGCAGCATCCTGGAGCGGACAGATACGCAGTATTTT. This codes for CASSILERTDTQYF.

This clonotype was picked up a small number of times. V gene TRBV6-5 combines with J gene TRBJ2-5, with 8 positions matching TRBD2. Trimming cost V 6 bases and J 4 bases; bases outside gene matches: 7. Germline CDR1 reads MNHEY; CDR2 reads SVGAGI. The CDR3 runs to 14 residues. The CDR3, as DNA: TGTGCCAGCAGAAAGATCCTAGCGGGAGAGACCCAGTACTTC. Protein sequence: CASRKILAGETQYF.

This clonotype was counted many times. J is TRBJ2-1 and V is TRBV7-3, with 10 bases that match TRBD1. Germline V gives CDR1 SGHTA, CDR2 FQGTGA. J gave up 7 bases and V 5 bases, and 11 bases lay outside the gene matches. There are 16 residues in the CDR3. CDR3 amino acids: CASSPSGTGAINEQFF. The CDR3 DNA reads TGTGCCAGCAGCCCTTCCGGGACAGGGGCAATTAATGAGCAGTTCTTC.

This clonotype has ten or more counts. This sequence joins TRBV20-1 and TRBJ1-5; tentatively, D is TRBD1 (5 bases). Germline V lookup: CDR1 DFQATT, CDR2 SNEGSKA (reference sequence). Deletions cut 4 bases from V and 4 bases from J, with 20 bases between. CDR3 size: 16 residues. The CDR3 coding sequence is TGCAGTGCTAAGGGGTTAGACCCAGGAGTTAATCAGCCCCAGCATTTT. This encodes CSAKGLDPGVNQPQHF.

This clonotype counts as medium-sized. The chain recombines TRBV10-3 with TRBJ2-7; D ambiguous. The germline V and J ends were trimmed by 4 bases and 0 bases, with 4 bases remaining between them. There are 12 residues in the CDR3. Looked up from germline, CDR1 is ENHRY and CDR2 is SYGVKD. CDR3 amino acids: CAISGSSYEQYF. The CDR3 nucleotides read TGTGCCATCAGTGGAAGCTCCTACGAGCAGTACTTC.

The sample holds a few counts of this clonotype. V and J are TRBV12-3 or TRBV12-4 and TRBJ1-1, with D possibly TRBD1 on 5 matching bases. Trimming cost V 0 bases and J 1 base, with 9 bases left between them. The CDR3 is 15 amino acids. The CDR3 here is CASSLARGWNTEAFF. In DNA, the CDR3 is TGTGCCAGCAGTTTAGCGAGGGGTTGGAACACTGAAGCTTTCTTT.

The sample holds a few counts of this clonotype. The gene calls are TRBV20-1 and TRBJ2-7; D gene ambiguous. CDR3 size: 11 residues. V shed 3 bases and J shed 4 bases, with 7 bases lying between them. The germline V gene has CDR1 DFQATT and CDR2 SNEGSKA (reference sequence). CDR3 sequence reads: CSASILYEQYF. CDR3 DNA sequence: TGCAGTGCTAGTATCCTATACGAGCAGTACTTC.

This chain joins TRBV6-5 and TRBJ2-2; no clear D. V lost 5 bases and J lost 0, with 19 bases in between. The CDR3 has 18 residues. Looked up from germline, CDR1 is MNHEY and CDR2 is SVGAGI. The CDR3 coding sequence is TGTGCCAGCAGTATCAGTGCGGCGGTAGTTTCGAACACCGGGGAGCTGTTTTTT. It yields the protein CASSISAAVVSNTGELFF.

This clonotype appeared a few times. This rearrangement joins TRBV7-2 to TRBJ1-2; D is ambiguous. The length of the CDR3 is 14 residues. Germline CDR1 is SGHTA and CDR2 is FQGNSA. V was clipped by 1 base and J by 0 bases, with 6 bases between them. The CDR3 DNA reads TGTGCCAGCAGCTTAGGACGGGCTAACTATGGCTACACCTTC. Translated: CASSLGRANYGYTF.

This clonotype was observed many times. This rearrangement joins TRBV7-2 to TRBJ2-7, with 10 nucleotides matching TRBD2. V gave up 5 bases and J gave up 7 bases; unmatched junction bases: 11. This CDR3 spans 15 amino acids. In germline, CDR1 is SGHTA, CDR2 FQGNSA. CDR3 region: CASSPPTSGMREQYF. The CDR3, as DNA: TGTGCCAGCAGCCCCCCTACTAGCGGGATGAGGGAGCAGTACTTC.

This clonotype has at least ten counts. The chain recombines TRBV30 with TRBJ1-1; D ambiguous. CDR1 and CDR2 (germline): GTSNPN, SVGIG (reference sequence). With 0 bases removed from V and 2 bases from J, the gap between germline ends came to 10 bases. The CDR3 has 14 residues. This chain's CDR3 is CAWSVSGFNTEAFF. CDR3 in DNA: TGTGCCTGGAGTGTAAGTGGATTTAACACTGAAGCTTTCTTT.

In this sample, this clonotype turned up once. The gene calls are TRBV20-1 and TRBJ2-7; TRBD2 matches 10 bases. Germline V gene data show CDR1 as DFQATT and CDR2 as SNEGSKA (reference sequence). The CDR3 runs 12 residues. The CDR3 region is CSPGTSADEQYF. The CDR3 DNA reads TGCAGCCCGGGGACTAGCGCCGACGAGCAGTACTTC.

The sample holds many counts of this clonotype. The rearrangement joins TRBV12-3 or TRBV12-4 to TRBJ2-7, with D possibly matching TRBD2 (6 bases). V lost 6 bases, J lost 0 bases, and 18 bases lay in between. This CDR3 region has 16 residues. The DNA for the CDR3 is TGTGCCAGCAGCTTACGTGGCGGGAAGATCTCCTACGAGCAGTACTTC. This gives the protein CASSLRGGKISYEQYF.

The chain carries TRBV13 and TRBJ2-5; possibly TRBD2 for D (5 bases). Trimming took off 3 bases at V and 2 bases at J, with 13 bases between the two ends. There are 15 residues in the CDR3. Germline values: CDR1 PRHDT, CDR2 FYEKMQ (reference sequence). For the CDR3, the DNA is TGTGCCAGCAGCTTCTACCTGGACTGGCAAGAGACCCAGTACTTC. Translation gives CASSFYLDWQETQYF.

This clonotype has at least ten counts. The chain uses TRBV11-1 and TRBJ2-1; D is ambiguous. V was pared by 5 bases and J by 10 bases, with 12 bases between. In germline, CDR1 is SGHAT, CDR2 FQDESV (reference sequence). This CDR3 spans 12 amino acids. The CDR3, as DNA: TGTGCCAGCAGCGCACAAGTAGGCGAGCAGTTCTTC. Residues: CASSAQVGEQFF.

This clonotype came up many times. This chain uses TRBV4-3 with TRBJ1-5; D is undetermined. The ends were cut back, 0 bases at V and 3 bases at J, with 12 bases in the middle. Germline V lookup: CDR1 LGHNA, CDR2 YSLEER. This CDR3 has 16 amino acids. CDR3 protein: CASSQEAGGINQPQHF. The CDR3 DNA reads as TGCGCCAGCAGCCAAGAAGCGGGTGGAATCAATCAGCCCCAGCATTTT.

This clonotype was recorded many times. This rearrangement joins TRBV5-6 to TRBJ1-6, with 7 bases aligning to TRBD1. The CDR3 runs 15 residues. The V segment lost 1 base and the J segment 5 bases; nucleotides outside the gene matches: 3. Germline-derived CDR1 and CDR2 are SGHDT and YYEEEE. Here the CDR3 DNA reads TGTGCCAGCAGCTTGAAGGGACAGCATAATTCACCCCTCCACTTT. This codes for CASSLKGQHNSPLHF.

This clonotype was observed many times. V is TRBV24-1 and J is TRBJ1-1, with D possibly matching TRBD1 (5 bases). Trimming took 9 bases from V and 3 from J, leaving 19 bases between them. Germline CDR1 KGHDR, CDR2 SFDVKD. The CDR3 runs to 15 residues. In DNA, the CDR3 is TGTGCCACCTTGTTCGTCGGGGAAGGGGACACTGAAGCTTTCTTT. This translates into CATLFVGEGDTEAFF.

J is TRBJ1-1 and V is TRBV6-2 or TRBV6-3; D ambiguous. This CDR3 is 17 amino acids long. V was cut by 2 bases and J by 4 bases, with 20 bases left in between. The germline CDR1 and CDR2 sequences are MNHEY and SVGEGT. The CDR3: CASSYTPGKELGTEAFF. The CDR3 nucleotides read TGTGCCAGCAGTTACACTCCCGGTAAAGAGTTAGGCACTGAAGCTTTCTTT.

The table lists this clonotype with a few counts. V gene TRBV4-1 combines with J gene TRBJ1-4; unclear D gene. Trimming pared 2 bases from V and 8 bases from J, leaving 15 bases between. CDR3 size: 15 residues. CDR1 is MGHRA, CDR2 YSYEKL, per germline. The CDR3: CASSQLGSADEKLFF. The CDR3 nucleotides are TGCGCCAGCAGCCAACTTGGGTCAGCCGACGAAAAACTGTTTTTT.

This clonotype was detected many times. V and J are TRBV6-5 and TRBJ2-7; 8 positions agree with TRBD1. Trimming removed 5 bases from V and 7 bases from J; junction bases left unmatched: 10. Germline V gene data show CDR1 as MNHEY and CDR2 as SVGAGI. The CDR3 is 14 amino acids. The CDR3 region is CASSLTGTGQEQYF. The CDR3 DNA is TGTGCCAGCAGTCTGACCGGGACAGGTCAGGAGCAGTACTTC.